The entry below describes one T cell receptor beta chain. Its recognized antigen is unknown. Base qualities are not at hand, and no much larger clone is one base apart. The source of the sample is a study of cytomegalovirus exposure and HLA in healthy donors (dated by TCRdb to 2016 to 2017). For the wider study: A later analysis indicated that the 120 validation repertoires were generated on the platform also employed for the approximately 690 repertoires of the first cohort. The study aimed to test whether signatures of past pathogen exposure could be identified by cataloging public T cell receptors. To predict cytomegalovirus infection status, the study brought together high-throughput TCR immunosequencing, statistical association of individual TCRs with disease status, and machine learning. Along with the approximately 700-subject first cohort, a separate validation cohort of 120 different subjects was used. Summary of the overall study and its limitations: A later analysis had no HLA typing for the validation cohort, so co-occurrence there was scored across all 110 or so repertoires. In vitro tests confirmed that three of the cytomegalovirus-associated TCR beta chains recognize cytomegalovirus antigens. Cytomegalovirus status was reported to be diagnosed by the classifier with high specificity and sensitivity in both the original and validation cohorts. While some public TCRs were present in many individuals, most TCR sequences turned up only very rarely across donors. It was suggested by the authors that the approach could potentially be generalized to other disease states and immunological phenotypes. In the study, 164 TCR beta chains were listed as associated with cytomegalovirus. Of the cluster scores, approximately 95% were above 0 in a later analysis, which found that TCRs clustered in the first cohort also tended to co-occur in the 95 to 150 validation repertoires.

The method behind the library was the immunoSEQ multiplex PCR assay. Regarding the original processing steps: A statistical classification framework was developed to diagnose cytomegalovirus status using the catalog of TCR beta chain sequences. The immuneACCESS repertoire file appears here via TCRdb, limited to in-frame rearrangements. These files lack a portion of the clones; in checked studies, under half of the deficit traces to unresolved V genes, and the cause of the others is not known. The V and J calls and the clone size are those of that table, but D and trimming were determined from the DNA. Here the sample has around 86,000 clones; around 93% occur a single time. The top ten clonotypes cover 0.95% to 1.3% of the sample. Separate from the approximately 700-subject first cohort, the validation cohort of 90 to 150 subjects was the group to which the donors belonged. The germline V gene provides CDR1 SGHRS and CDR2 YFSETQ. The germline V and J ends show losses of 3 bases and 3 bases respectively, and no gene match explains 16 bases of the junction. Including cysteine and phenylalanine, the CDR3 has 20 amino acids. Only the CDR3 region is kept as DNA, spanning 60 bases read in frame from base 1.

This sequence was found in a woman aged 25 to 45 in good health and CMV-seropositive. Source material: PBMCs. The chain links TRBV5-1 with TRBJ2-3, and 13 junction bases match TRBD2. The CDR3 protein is CASSSGTPELAGGGTDTQYF. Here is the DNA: TGCGCCAGCAGCTCCGGGACACCCGAACTAGCGGGAGGGGGTACAGATACGCAGTATTTT.